These T cell receptor beta chains were read from a single sample in a study of blood T cells in healthy people across ages. TCRdb used MiXCR to reprocess the 5' RACE reads, holding one entry per CDR3 protein. The sample holds more than 1.4 million distinct CDR3 sequences, 35% to 45% seen once. Specimen: blood. The receptors originated from a woman between 18 and 30 years old in good health. Each CDR3 is given with its conserved first and last residue. The D gene is left open where the match is weak. Some rows have no size entry. The others give once, few or many, or a class for an expanded clone.

TRBV27	13	TRBJ2-5	.	few	CASSFPYQETQYF	TGTGCCAGCAGTTTCCCGTACCAAGAGACCCAGTACTTC
TRBV29-1	13	TRBJ1-3	.	.	CSVSGPSGNTIYF	TGCAGCGTAAGCGGTCCCTCTGGAAACACCATATATTTT
TRBV18	14	TRBJ1-2	.	.	CASSPRDAAYGYTF	TGTGCCAGCTCACCACGTGACGCAGCATATGGCTACACCTTC
TRBV4-1	15	TRBJ2-7	.	few	CASSPVDRSSYEQYF	TGCGCCAGCAGCCCTGTAGACAGGAGCTCCTACGAGCAGTACTTC
TRBV4-1	14	TRBJ2-3	.	.	CASSQGNVLDRTYF	TGCGCCAGCAGCCAAGGGAATGTCCTGGATCGTACGTATTTT
TRBV6-5	13	TRBJ2-3	.	many	CASKGEFRDTQYF	TGTGCCAGCAAGGGGGAGTTTCGGGATACGCAGTATTTT
TRBV27	15	TRBJ1-5	.	few	CASSLRTDSNQPQHF	TGTGCCAGCAGTCTCAGGACAGATTCTAATCAGCCCCAGCATTTT
TRBV15	16	TRBJ2-3	TRBD2	.	CATSPDSGGSTDTQYF	TGTGCCACCAGCCCCGACAGCGGGGGGAGCACAGATACGCAGTATTTT
TRBV30	13	TRBJ1-2	.	few	CAWTIETVGGYTF	TGTGCCTGGACCATAGAGACAGTGGGAGGCTACACCTTC
TRBV10-3	14	TRBJ1-1	.	few	CAINRTPMNTEAFF	TGTGCCATCAATAGGACGCCCATGAACACTGAAGCTTTCTTT
TRBV20-1	14	TRBJ1-6	TRBD1	.	CSDADRAGNSPLHF	TGCAGTGACGCGGACAGGGCTGGCAATTCACCCCTCCACTTT
TRBV7-3	13	TRBJ1-6	.	few	CASSSSLNSPLHF	TGTGCCAGCAGCTCCAGCTTGAATTCACCCCTCCACTTT
TRBV7-6	18	TRBJ2-4	TRBD2	.	CGPSGRAGPKTFAYIQYF	TGCGGACCTAGCGGGAGGGCCGGTCCAAAAACATTCGCATACATTCAGTACTTC
TRBV5-1	16	TRBJ2-1	TRBD2	.	CASSPGLAGEDGEQFF	TGCGCCAGCAGCCCCGGACTAGCGGGAGAAGACGGTGAGCAGTTCTTC
TRBV5-5	16	TRBJ1-4	TRBD1	.	CASSLSSTGRYEKLFF	TGTGCCAGCAGCTTGTCTTCGACAGGGAGATATGAAAAACTGTTTTTT
TRBV20-1	13	TRBJ2-5	.	once	CSAPEQGTGEQYF	TGCAGTGCCCCGGAACAGGGGACTGGAGAGCAGTACTTC
TRBV18	15	TRBJ2-1	TRBD2	.	CASSPSSGGNTEQFF	TGTGCCAGCTCACCGTCGAGCGGGGGTAACACTGAGCAGTTCTTC
TRBV14	18	TRBJ2-1	.	.	CASSQAPKFVSSYNEQFF	TGTGCCAGCAGCCAAGCCCCGAAATTCGTTAGCTCCTACAATGAGCAGTTCTTC
TRBV4-1	17	TRBJ2-2	TRBD2	.	CASSQEGTSGGGGELFF	TGTGCCAGCAGCCAAGAGGGGACTAGCGGGGGTGGCGGGGAGCTGTTTTTT
TRBV10-3	18	TRBJ2-1	TRBD2	.	CAISDPRTSGGSYNEQFF	TGTGCCATCAGTGACCCCCGGACTAGCGGGGGCTCCTACAATGAGCAGTTCTTC
TRBV6-5	15	TRBJ1-5	.	few	CASSAGTTGNQPQHF	TGTGCCAGCAGTGCCGGGACCACGGGAAATCAGCCCCAGCATTTT
TRBV27	16	TRBJ2-1	TRBD2	.	CASSPLAGGPSNEQFF	TGTGCCAGCAGTCCTTTAGCGGGAGGGCCGTCCAATGAGCAGTTCTTC
TRBV19	18	TRBJ1-6	.	.	CASRPPTPGSSHNSPLHF	TGTGCCAGTAGACCCCCGACCCCGGGGAGCTCCCATAATTCACCCCTCCACTTT
TRBV18	14	TRBJ2-1	.	.	CASSPPARNNEQFF	TGTGCCAGCTCACCACCGGCCAGAAACAATGAGCAGTTCTTC
TRBV3-1	17	TRBJ1-1	.	.	CASSQVNSKQRNTEAFF	TGTGCCAGCAGCCAAGTCAACTCTAAACAGCGGAACACTGAAGCTTTCTTT
TRBV6-5	15	TRBJ2-1	.	.	CASSTGLPNYNEQFF	TGTGCCAGCAGCACTGGACTACCCAACTACAATGAGCAGTTCTTC
TRBV20-1	15	TRBJ2-3	TRBD2	once	CSARPLAGITDTQYF	TGCAGTGCTAGACCCCTAGCGGGCATCACAGATACGCAGTATTTT
TRBV10-3	14	TRBJ2-5	.	many	CAISPTGTKETQYF	TGTGCCATCAGCCCTACCGGGACAAAAGAGACCCAGTACTTC
TRBV6-5	14	TRBJ2-7	.	.	CASRPLRPIYEQYF	TGTGCCAGCAGACCCCTAAGACCGATCTACGAGCAGTACTTC
TRBV29-1	15	TRBJ2-1	TRBD1	many	CSVEDRQGITNEQFF	TGCAGCGTTGAGGACCGACAGGGGATAACCAATGAGCAGTTCTTC
TRBV7-9	16	TRBJ1-2	.	.	CASSDGTRPPFYGYTF	TGTGCCAGCAGTGACGGCACGAGACCTCCATTCTATGGCTACACCTTC